Listed here are 8 T cell receptor beta chains from one sample, sequenced in a study of cytomegalovirus exposure and HLA in healthy donors. The primer mix had 60 Vbeta and 13 Jbeta primers. The repertoire was sequenced with immunoSEQ multiplex PCR; TCRdb's copy has only in-frame clones and lacks some. The data hold about 200,000 clones, with just over 75% observed a single time. Sequenced sample: PBMCs. These receptors all come from a man aged 25-45 years in good health and CMV-seronegative.

The rearrangement joins TRBV4-2 to TRBJ2-7, with 16 bases fitting TRBD2. The CDR3 is 16 amino acids. V was pared by 2 bases and J by 6 bases, with 4 bases of the junction left unmatched. Germline CDR1 and CDR2: LGHNA and YNFKEQ. As DNA, the CDR3 is TGTGCCAGCAGCCAAATGGGACTAGCGGGAGGGGGCGAGCAGTACTTC. It translates to CASSQMGLAGGGEQYF.

The J gene is TRBJ2-3, the V gene TRBV15; D may be TRBD2 (7 bases). Germline loops: CDR1 LNHNV, CDR2 YYDKDF (reference sequence). CDR3 length equals 13 residues. Trimming removed 5 bases at V and 8 bases at J, with 14 bases between. CDR3 sequence: CATSGKRGGTQYF. CDR3 DNA: TGTGCCACCAGCGGAAAAAGGGGGGGTACGCAGTATTTT.

This chain connects TRBV7-6 to TRBJ2-3, with D possibly being TRBD1 (6 bases). Trimming pared 5 bases from V and 1 base from J, leaving 7 bases between. There are 13 residues in the CDR3. In germline, CDR1 is SGHVS, CDR2 FNYEAQ. DNA for the CDR3: TGTGCCAGCAGCCCAGGGGGCACAGATACGCAGTATTTT. This codes for CASSPGGTDTQYF.

The chain links TRBV7-6 to TRBJ2-7; D might be TRBD2 (6 bases). Germline V lookup: CDR1 SGHVS, CDR2 FNYEAQ. V was trimmed by 3 bases and J by 1 base, leaving 16 bases between them. The CDR3 runs 16 residues. The CDR3 reads CASSFDSSEPSYEQYF. As DNA, the CDR3 is TGTGCCAGCAGCTTTGATTCTAGCGAGCCTTCCTACGAGCAGTACTTC.

V usage is TRBV5-5 and J usage is TRBJ2-3; no clear D gene. V was pared by 0 bases and J by 2 bases, with 10 bases between. CDR3 size: 15 residues. The germline gives CDR1 SGHKS, CDR2 YYEKEE (reference sequence). The CDR3 sequence is CASSLVQNPTDTQYF. CDR3 DNA: TGTGCCAGCAGCTTGGTTCAGAACCCCACAGATACGCAGTATTTT.

The table lists this clone with a few counts. In nucleotides, the CDR3 is TGTGCCAGCAGTTACGGGCATGACAAATCACCCCTCCACTTT. Translated, it gives CASSYGHDKSPLHF. The chain has TRBV6-6 and TRBJ1-6, with D unclear. The CDR3 length is 14 residues. CDR1 is MNHNY and CDR2 is SVGAGI in the germline V gene (reference sequence). The ends were cut back, 2 bases at V and 10 bases at J, with 12 bases in the middle.

This chain links TRBV7-3 with TRBJ2-3; 7 bases line up with TRBD1. The V segment lost 5 bases and the J segment 10 bases; nucleotides outside the gene matches: 9. This CDR3 has 13 residues. Germline V gene sequence: CDR1 SGHTA, CDR2 FQGTGA. The CDR3 DNA reads as TGTGCCAGCAGCACGGACAGGTTCTCTTCGCAGTATTTT. Translating it yields CASSTDRFSSQYF.

This clone was observed a single time. The chain employs TRBV7-9 and TRBJ2-7; TRBD1 might be the D (6 bases). Germline V gives CDR1 SEHNR, CDR2 FQNEAQ (reference sequence). This CDR3 is 14 amino acids long. The V gene lost 7 bases and the J gene lost 7 bases, with 20 bases spanning the gap. CDR3 DNA: TGTGCCAGCACCCTGGACAGTCTTTATGGGGAGCAGTACTTC. Translated: CASTLDSLYGEQYF.